The rows below give T cell receptor beta chains drawn from one sample of a study of CD4 T cells in relation to SARS-CoV-2 and coronaviruses. Clones were sequenced by immunoSEQ multiplex PCR, and TCRdb holds only the in-frame ones, with some missing. The data show roughly 60,000 clones, 94% seen once. Sequences were obtained from naive CD4+ T cells from PBMCs. The receptors derive from a human donor in good health. Both conserved end residues are part of each CDR3.

j_call v_call cdr3_aa
TRBJ2-7 TRBV3-1/TRBV3-2 CASSRRTANYEQYF
TRBJ2-5 TRBV15 CATSRGSGIGETQYF
TRBJ2-1 TRBV7-7 CASSPGTGNEQFF
TRBJ2-7 TRBV28 CAIQGTYEQYF
TRBJ2-1 TRBV19 CASSITAASGGGNEQFF
TRBJ1-4 TRBV30 CAWRGTALTRNEKLFF
TRBJ2-1 TRBV19 CASSMGGGGPTSYNEQFF
TRBJ2-3 TRBV28 CASSREGSSTDTQYF
TRBJ1-5 TRBV20-1 CSASGGNNQPQHF
TRBJ1-2 TRBV18 CASSQIGPTLNDNYGYTF
TRBJ2-7 TRBV7-8 CASSQGLAGGPYEQYF
TRBJ2-7 TRBV3-1/TRBV3-2 CASSHGGEQYF
TRBJ2-1 TRBV7-3 CASSYTGTSGTNEQFF
TRBJ2-3 TRBV28 CASSPRLAGVTDTQYF
TRBJ2-5 TRBV11-3 CASSLGPRGMETQYF
TRBJ2-1 TRBV9 CASSLLAGEPNEQFF
TRBJ2-3 TRBV3-1/TRBV3-2 CASSNSHRGRADTQYF
TRBJ1-5 TRBV15 CATSRDRQGASQPQHF
TRBJ2-2 TRBV5-1 CASSPLLQGGPGELFF
TRBJ2-2 TRBV5-1 CASSPGGSNTGELFF
TRBJ1-2 TRBV21-1 CARTAAEGPRQANYGYTF
TRBJ1-2 TRBV14 CASSQGGSANYGYTF
TRBJ2-5 TRBV11-3 CASSLAGGAETQYF
TRBJ2-3 TRBV30 CAWSLLTDTQYF
TRBJ1-1 TRBV9 CASSVEPQGTEAFF
TRBJ1-2 TRBV27 CASSRINTQGARGYTF
TRBJ1-2 TRBV24-1 CATSLPGARGYTF
TRBJ1-1 TRBV5-1 CASSLTQGARNTEAFF
TRBJ1-2 TRBV13 CASSYGRGAVGYGYTF
TRBJ2-6 TRBV15 CATSRGGTGANVLTF
TRBJ2-1 TRBV27 CASSGAGTLDYNEQFF
TRBJ1-2 TRBV12-3/TRBV12-4 CASSQTVNYGYTF
TRBJ2-1 TRBV5-6 CASSTSLEQFF
TRBJ1-1 TRBV5-4 CASSLGTRNTEAFF
TRBJ2-7 TRBV6-5 CASSYGGGSYEQYF
TRBJ2-2 TRBV18 CASSPTSGSHTGELFF
TRBJ2-1 TRBV28 CASSVGPLLNNEQFF
TRBJ1-1 TRBV11-2 CASSLAGNTEAFF
TRBJ2-1 TRBV5-1 CASSGRSGSSYNEQFF
TRBJ2-3 TRBV7-2 CASSLVAGIDTQYF
TRBJ2-3 TRBV9 CASSSEQRTDTQYF
TRBJ2-7 TRBV25-1 CASSEKDRRWGEQYF
TRBJ2-2 TRBV2 CASRGPSGGSGELFF
TRBJ2-6 TRBV19 CASLRSASSGANVLTF
TRBJ1-4 TRBV2 CASSQQGNEKLFF
TRBJ2-5 TRBV19 CASSIRTGRETQYF
TRBJ1-5 TRBV27 CASSFGGFQPQHF